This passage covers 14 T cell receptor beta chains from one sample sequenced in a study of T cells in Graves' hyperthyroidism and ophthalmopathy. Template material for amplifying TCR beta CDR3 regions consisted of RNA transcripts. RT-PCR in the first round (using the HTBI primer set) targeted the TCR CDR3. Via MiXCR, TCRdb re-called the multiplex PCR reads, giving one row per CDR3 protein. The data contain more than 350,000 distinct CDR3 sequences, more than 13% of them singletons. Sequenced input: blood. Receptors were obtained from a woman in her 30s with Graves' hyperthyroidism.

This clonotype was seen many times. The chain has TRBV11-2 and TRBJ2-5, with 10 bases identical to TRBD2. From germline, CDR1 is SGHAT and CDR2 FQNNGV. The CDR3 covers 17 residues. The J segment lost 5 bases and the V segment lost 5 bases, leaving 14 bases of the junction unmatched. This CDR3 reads CASSRLAGAGIAETQYF. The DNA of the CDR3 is TGTGCCAGCAGCCGTCTAGCGGGAGCGGGAATTGCGGAGACCCAGTACTTC.

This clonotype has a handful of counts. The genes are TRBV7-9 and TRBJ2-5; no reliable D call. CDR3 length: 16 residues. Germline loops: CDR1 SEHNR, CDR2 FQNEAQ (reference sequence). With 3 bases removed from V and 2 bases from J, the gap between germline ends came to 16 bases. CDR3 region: CASSFSLLDGQETQYF. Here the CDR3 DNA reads TGTGCCAGCAGCTTTTCGCTCCTCGACGGTCAAGAGACCCAGTACTTC.

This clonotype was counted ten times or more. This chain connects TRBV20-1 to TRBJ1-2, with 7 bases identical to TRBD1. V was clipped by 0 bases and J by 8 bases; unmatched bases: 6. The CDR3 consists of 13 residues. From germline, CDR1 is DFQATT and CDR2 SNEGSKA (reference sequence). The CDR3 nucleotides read TGCAGTGCTAGAGATACAGGGGTAGGAGGCTACACCTTC. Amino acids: CSARDTGVGGYTF.

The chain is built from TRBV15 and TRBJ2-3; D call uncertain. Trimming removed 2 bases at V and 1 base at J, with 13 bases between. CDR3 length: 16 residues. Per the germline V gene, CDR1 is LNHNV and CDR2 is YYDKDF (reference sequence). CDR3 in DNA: TGTGCCACCAGCAGATCAGCCCGTGAGGGCACAGATACGCAGTATTTT. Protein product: CATSRSAREGTDTQYF.

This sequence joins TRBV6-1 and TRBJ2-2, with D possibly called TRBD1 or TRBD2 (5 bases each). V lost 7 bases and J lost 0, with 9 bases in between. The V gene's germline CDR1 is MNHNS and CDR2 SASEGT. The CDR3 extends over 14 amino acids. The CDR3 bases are TGTGCCAGCATTGGGGGAGCGAACACCGGGGAGCTGTTTTTT. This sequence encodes CASIGGANTGELFF.

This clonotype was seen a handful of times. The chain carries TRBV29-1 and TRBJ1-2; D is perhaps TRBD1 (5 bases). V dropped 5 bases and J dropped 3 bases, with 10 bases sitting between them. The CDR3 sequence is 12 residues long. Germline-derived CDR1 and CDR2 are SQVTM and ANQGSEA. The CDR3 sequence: CSVSEGYYGYTF. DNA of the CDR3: TGCAGCGTTAGCGAGGGGTACTATGGCTACACCTTC.

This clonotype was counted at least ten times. The CDR3 loop is CASTRGSGGPGYTQYF. CDR3 DNA sequence: TGTGCCAGCACCAGGGGATCGGGAGGGCCGGGGTATACGCAGTATTTT. The rearrangement uses TRBV28 and TRBJ2-3; TRBD2 matches 8 bases. The CDR3 is made up of 16 amino acids. Trimming took 7 bases from V and 7 from J; bases not matched to a gene: 16. Germline CDR1 MDHEN, CDR2 SYDVKM.

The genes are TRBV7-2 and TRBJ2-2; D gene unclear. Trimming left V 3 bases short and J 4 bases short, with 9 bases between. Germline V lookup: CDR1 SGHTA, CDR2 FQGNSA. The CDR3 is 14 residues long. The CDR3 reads CASSFQYITGELFF. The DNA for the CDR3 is TGTGCCAGCAGCTTCCAGTACATCACCGGGGAGCTGTTTTTT.

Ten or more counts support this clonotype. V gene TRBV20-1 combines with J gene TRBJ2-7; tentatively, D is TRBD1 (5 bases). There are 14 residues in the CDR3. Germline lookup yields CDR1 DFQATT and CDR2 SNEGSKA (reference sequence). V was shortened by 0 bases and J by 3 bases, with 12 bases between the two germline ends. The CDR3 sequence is CSAREGEGSYEQYF. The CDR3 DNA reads TGCAGTGCTAGAGAAGGGGAAGGCAGCTACGAGCAGTACTTC.

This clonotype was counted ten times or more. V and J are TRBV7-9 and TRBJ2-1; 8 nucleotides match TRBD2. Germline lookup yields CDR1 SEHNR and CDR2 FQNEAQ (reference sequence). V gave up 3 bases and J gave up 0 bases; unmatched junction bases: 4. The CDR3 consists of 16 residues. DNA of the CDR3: TGTGCCAGCAGCTTCGGTAGCGGGGTCTCCTACAATGAGCAGTTCTTC. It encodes CASSFGSGVSYNEQFF.

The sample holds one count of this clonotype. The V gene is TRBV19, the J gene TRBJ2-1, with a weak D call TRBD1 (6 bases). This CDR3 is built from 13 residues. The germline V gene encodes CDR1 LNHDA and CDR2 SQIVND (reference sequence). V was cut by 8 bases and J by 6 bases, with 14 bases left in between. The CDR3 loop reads CASQRQDFNEQFF. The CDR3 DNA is TGTGCCAGTCAAAGACAGGACTTCAATGAGCAGTTCTTC. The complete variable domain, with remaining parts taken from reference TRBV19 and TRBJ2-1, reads DGGITQSPKYLFRKEGQNVTLSCEQNLNHDAMYWYRQDPGQGLRLIYYSQIVNDFQKGDIAEGYSVSREKKESFPLTVTSAQKNPTAFYLCASQRQDFNEQFFGPGTRLTVL.

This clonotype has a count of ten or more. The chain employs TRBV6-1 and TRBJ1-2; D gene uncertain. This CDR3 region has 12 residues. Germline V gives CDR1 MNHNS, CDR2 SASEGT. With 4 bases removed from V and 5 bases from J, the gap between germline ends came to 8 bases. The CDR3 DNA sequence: TGTGCCAGCAGTGTGGCCCAATATGGCTACACCTTC. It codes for CASSVAQYGYTF.

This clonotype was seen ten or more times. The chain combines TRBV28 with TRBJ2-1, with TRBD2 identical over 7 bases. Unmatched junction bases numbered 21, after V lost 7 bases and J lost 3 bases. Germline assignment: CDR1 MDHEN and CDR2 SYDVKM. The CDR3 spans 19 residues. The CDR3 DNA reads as TGTGCCAGCATTCCTCTCATTCGGGGGGAGGGCCCGATCTACAATGAGCAGTTCTTC. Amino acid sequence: CASIPLIRGEGPIYNEQFF.

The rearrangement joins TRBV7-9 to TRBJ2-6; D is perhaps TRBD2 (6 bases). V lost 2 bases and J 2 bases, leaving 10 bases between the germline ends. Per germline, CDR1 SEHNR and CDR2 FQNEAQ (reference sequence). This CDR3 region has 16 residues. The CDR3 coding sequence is TGTGCCAGCAGCTTAAGGAGGGGCGCTGGGGCCAACGTCCTGACTTTC. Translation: CASSLRRGAGANVLTF.